The rows below give T cell receptor beta chains drawn from one sample of a study of blood T cells in healthy people across ages. MiXCR, applied by TCRdb to the 5' RACE reads, yields one record per CDR3 protein. Among about 1.1 million distinct CDR3 sequences, 35% to 45% were seen once, and the ten largest hold approximately 14%. Sequenced material: blood. These receptors were taken from a man between 18 and 29 years old in good health. Both conserved end residues are part of each CDR3. A D gene is named only where the DNA matches it firmly. Part of the rows lack a size; the others show once, few, many or a class for expanded clones.

few,NA,TRBJ1-5,TRBV12-3/TRBV12-4,TGTGCCAGCAGTTTAGCGGCGGGGCAGCCCCAGCATTTT,CASSLAAGQPQHF
NA,NA,TRBJ1-3,TRBV9,TGTGCCAGCAGCGTCACTGCAGTCCCCTCTGGAAACACCATATATTTT,CASSVTAVPSGNTIYF
NA,TRBD2,TRBJ2-7,TRBV6-2/TRBV6-3,TGTGCCAGCAGAAAGACTAGCGGGTACGAGCAGTACTTC,CASRKTSGYEQYF
NA,NA,TRBJ2-3,TRBV7-9,TGTGCCAGCAGCTTACCCTCTTCAGGAACTAAGGGTGGTAGCACAGATACGCAGTATTTT,CASSLPSSGTKGGSTDTQYF
NA,TRBD1,TRBJ1-2,TRBV28,TGTGCCAGCAGTCAGGACAGGGTCGTACATGGCTACACCTTC,CASSQDRVVHGYTF
NA,NA,TRBJ1-6,TRBV14,TGTGCCAGCAGCCAAGGCGGAGGGGCGCCCGTCCACTTT,CASSQGGGAPVHF
once,NA,TRBJ2-6,TRBV18,TGTGCCAGCTCACCACCCTTGGCGGGACAGCGTCCTGGGGCCAACGTCCTGACTTTC,CASSPPLAGQRPGANVLTF
few,NA,TRBJ2-5,TRBV15,TGTGCCACCAGCAGGACACGACCTTATCAAGAGACCCAGTACTTC,CATSRTRPYQETQYF
NA,TRBD1,TRBJ1-1,TRBV13,TGTGCCAGCAGCCCAAACAGGGGGCACAACACTGAAGCTTTCTTT,CASSPNRGHNTEAFF
few,NA,TRBJ2-4,TRBV3-1,TGTGCCAGCAGCCCACGGGCGGCGCTAGCCAAAAACATTCAGTACTTC,CASSPRAALAKNIQYF
NA,NA,TRBJ1-1,TRBV5-1,TGCGCCAGCAGGGACGACAGTAAGAACACTGAAGCTTTCTTT,CASRDDSKNTEAFF
few,NA,TRBJ2-7,TRBV7-2,TGTGCCAGCAGCTTAGAGGCGGGTAGGTCCTACGAGCAGTACTTC,CASSLEAGRSYEQYF
NA,NA,TRBJ1-1,TRBV7-2,TGTGTCAGCAGCTTATATGAGACGGTGAACACTGAAGCTTTCTTT,CVSSLYETVNTEAFF
few,TRBD1,TRBJ2-5,TRBV10-3,TGTGCCAGCGCAAAAGGGGACAGCAGCCAAGAGACCCAGTACTTC,CASAKGDSSQETQYF
NA,TRBD1,TRBJ2-2,TRBV6-5,TGTGCCAGCAGTATACAGGGGGCTGGCGGGGAGCTGTTTTTT,CASSIQGAGGELFF
few,NA,TRBJ1-1,TRBV7-8,TGTGCCAGCAGCTGGGCTCTGGGGAACACTGAAGCTTTCTTT,CASSWALGNTEAFF
NA,NA,TRBJ2-6,TRBV6-5,TGTGCCAGCAGCTTGGACCCTTCGGGGGCCAACGTCCTGACTTTC,CASSLDPSGANVLTF
NA,NA,TRBJ1-1,TRBV20-1,TGCAGTGCCTCCCGGCCCCCTTTGGAGATGAACACTGAAGCTTTCTTT,CSASRPPLEMNTEAFF
few,NA,TRBJ2-7,TRBV6-5,TGTGCCGCGAAGTCAAGGGGCCTCTACGAGCAGTACTTC,CAAKSRGLYEQYF
NA,TRBD1,TRBJ2-5,TRBV7-2,TGTGCCAGCAGCGCCCGGGACAGCCATACATATGAGCAGTACTTC,CASSARDSHTYEQYF
NA,NA,TRBJ2-5,TRBV27,TGTGCCAGCAGTTTATCGGGAGTGGAGACCCAGTACTTC,CASSLSGVETQYF
NA,NA,TRBJ2-1,TRBV7-9,TGTGCCAGCAGCCCAAGGGTAGGGGACGGAGGATACAATGAGCAGTTCTTC,CASSPRVGDGGYNEQFF
few,TRBD2,TRBJ2-7,TRBV20-1,TGCAGTGCTACCCACAGCGGGGGGGAATTGCAATCCTACGAGCAGTACTTC,CSATHSGGELQSYEQYF
NA,NA,TRBJ1-1,TRBV12-3/TRBV12-4,TGTGCCAGCAGTATGGGGACGCAAGCTGAAGCTTTCTTT,CASSMGTQAEAFF
NA,TRBD1,TRBJ2-2,TRBV4-3,TGCGCCAGCGGGGCTCGGACAGGGACCGGGGAGCTGTTTTTT,CASGARTGTGELFF
NA,NA,TRBJ1-1,TRBV5-1,TGCGCCAGCGTTCTTAGTGTTGGTGACACTGAAGCTTTCTTT,CASVLSVGDTEAFF
few,NA,TRBJ2-6,TRBV30,TGTGCCTGGGCTCCTGGGGCCAACGTCCTGACTTTC,CAWAPGANVLTF
few,NA,TRBJ2-1,TRBV2,TGTGCCAGCATAGGCCCAAGGGGGTCCTACAATGAGCAGTTCTTC,CASIGPRGSYNEQFF
NA,TRBD1,TRBJ1-4,TRBV25-1,TGTGCCAGCAGGGGGACAGGGGGGGAAAAACTGTTTTTT,CASRGTGGEKLFF
NA,NA,TRBJ2-3,TRBV10-3,TGTGCCATCAGGGGTGCCCAAACAGATACGCAGTATTTT,CAIRGAQTDTQYF
NA,NA,TRBJ2-5,TRBV20-1,TGCAGTGCTAGGGGCCCACAGGGTTTCCAAGAGACCCAGTACTTC,CSARGPQGFQETQYF
few,NA,TRBJ1-1,TRBV12-3/TRBV12-4,TGTGCCAGCAGTTTCTACCCTTACACTGAAGCTTTCTTT,CASSFYPYTEAFF
NA,TRBD1,TRBJ1-2,TRBV20-1,TGCAGTGCTAGTTCGGGACAGGGATATGGCTACACCTTC,CSASSGQGYGYTF
few,TRBD1,TRBJ1-2,TRBV5-5,TGTGCCAGCAGCCCCGACAGGGAATCTAACTATGGCTACACCTTC,CASSPDRESNYGYTF
NA,NA,TRBJ2-3,TRBV20-1,TGCAGTGCTAGAGCCCCTACAGAGAAGGGCACAGATACGCCGTATTTT,CSARAPTEKGTDTPYF
NA,NA,TRBJ2-1,TRBV29-1,TGCAGCGTTGAACCCCCCGGCAGGGGCGGCAATGAGCAGTTCTTC,CSVEPPGRGGNEQFF
NA,TRBD2,TRBJ2-3,TRBV7-8,TGTGCCAGCAGCTTCCCTTCCGGGACTAGCGGGGGGGTCACAGATACGCAGTATTTT,CASSFPSGTSGGVTDTQYF
NA,NA,TRBJ1-5,TRBV27,TGTGCCAGCAGACGGGGCACATATAGCAATCAGCCCCAGCATTTT,CASRRGTYSNQPQHF
NA,NA,TRBJ1-5,TRBV20-1,TGCAGTGCTAGAGATGGGCTAGGATTACAGCCCCAGCATTTT,CSARDGLGLQPQHF
NA,NA,TRBJ2-5,TRBV7-2,TGTGCCAGCAGCTTAGAATATAGGGAAGAGACCCAGTACTTC,CASSLEYREETQYF
NA,NA,TRBJ1-2,TRBV18,TGTGCCAGCTCACCACCGCCGCGTAACTATGGCTACACCTTC,CASSPPPRNYGYTF
NA,NA,TRBJ1-4,TRBV15,TGTGCCACCAGCAGAGATCCCCCAGTTGTCCAATCCCGACGGGGGGAAAAACTGTTTTTT,CATSRDPPVVQSRRGEKLFF
NA,NA,TRBJ1-4,TRBV7-2,TGTGCCAGCAACCGAGCGGGACGAGGTGAAAAACTGTTTTTT,CASNRAGRGEKLFF
once,TRBD1,TRBJ2-7,TRBV9,TGTGCCAGCAGCGACGGACAGGGTGGTTACAATGAGCAGTACTTC,CASSDGQGGYNEQYF
few,NA,TRBJ1-2,TRBV6-5,TGTGCCAGCAGACCAGGACGGCACTATGGCTACACCTTC,CASRPGRHYGYTF
NA,NA,TRBJ1-5,TRBV4-3,TGCGCCAGCAGCCCCAGATTCCAGGAAAGCTATAGCAATCAGCCCCAGCATTTT,CASSPRFQESYSNQPQHF
NA,NA,TRBJ2-3,TRBV24-1,TGTGCCACCAGTCGGGAGCGAAGCACAGATACGCAGTATTTT,CATSRERSTDTQYF
few,NA,TRBJ1-5,TRBV12-2,TGTGCAAGTCGCTTAAAGAACCCGGGCAATCAGCCCCAGCATTTT,CASRLKNPGNQPQHF
few,NA,TRBJ2-5,TRBV18,TGTGCCAGCTCACCAGAGGCTTCAGAGACCCAGTACTTC,CASSPEASETQYF
few,NA,TRBJ2-3,TRBV2,TGTGCCAGCAGTATCTCGTCAAAAGATACGCAGTATTTT,CASSISSKDTQYF
NA,TRBD2,TRBJ2-1,TRBV20-1,TGCAGTGCTAATCCACTAGCGGGGGGCTCCTACAATGAGCAGTTCTTC,CSANPLAGGSYNEQFF
NA,NA,TRBJ1-4,TRBV7-2,TGTGCCAGCAGTAGCAATACTAATGAAAAACTGTTTTTT,CASSSNTNEKLFF
NA,TRBD2,TRBJ2-3,TRBV20-1,TGCAGTGCCCCCGAGATGGCTAGCGGAACAGATACGCAGTATTTT,CSAPEMASGTDTQYF
few,NA,TRBJ2-1,TRBV6-2/TRBV6-3,TGTGCCAGCACAGAACCGGGCGGATGGTACAATGAGCAGTTCTTC,CASTEPGGWYNEQFF
NA,TRBD1,TRBJ1-1,TRBV25-1,TGTGCCAGCAGTGCGTCGGGGACAGCGCAACCTGAAGCTTTCTTT,CASSASGTAQPEAFF
NA,TRBD1,TRBJ2-7,TRBV3-1,TGTGCCAGCAGCCCTATTCTATGGGGGACAGACTTCTACGAGCAGTACTTC,CASSPILWGTDFYEQYF